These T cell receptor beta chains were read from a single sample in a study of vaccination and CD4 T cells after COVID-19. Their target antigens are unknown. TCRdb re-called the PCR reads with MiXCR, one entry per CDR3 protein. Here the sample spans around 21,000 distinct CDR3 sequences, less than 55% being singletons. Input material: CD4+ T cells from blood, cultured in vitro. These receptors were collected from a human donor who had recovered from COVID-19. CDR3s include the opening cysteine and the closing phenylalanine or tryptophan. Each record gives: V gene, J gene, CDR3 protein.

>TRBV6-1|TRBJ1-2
CASSVGQRYYGYTF
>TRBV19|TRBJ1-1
CASTRDTEAFF
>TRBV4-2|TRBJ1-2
CASSRAGGLDNYGYTF
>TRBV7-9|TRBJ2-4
CASSASGGNIQYF
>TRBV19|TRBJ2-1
CASSFGTSGTYNEQFF
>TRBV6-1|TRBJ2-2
CASSETSATGELFF
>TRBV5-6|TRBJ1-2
CASSQGQYNYGYTF
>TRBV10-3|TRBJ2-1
CATSPSGGYNEQFF
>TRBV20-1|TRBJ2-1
CSARLAGGIFVGQFF
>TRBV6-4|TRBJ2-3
CASSDVSQGTQYF
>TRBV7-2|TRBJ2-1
CASSLDPLLAGGNNEQFF
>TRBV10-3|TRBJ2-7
CASGTLPYEQYF
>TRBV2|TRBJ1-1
CASSKTENTEAFF
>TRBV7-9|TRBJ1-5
CASSFRDYQPQHF